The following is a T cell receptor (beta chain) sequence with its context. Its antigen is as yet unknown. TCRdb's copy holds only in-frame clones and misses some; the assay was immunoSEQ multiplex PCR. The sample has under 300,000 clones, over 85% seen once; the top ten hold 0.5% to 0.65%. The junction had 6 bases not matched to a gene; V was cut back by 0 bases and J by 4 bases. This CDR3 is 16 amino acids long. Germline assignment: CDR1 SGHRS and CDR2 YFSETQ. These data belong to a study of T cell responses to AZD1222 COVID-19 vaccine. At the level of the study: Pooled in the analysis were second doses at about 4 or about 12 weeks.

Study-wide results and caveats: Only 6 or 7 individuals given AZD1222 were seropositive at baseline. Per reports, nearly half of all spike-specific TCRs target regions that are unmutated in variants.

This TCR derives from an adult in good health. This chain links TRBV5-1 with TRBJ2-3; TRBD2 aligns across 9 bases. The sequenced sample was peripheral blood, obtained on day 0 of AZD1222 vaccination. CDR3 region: CASSLEGGRAPDTQYF. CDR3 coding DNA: TGCGCCAGCAGCTTGGAAGGCGGGAGGGCCCCAGATACGCAGTATTTT.